This passage covers 7 T cell receptor beta chains from one sample sequenced in a study of blood T cell repertoires in COVID-19. Produced via immunoSEQ multiplex PCR; TCRdb's table is partial and in-frame only. This repertoire shows about 300,000 clones, 88% found once; its top ten account for over 6%. Sequencing was carried out using peripheral blood. The receptors here all came from a woman aged 25 to 39 who had recovered from COVID-19.

The chain employs TRBV9 and TRBJ2-3; no clear D gene. Trimming shortened V by 1 base and J by 1 base, and 7 bases separated the two germline ends. This CDR3 spans 14 amino acids. CDR1 SGDLS and CDR2 YYNGEE come from the germline V gene. This CDR3 is CASSVLSGTDTQYF. DNA of the CDR3: TGTGCCAGCAGCGTACTCTCGGGCACAGATACGCAGTATTTT.

The chain employs TRBV28 and TRBJ1-1; 7 nucleotides match TRBD1. Germline CDR1 is MDHEN and CDR2 is SYDVKM. The junction had 12 bases not matched to a gene; V was cut back by 6 bases and J by 2 bases. The CDR3 totals 16 residues. The CDR3 nucleotides read TGTGCCAGCAGCGCCTTAAGGGGGCGCCCAAACACTGAAGCTTTCTTT. This translates into CASSALRGRPNTEAFF.

V usage is TRBV7-7 and J usage is TRBJ2-3; perhaps TRBD2 as D (5 bases). Germline assignment: CDR1 SSHAT and CDR2 FNYEAQ (reference sequence). The CDR3 runs to 13 residues. The V and J ends lost 5 bases and 5 bases respectively, with 11 bases between them. This chain's CDR3 is CASSLTGKDTQYF. In DNA form, the CDR3 reads TGTGCCAGCAGCCTGACCGGGAAAGATACGCAGTATTTT.

This chain connects TRBV28 to TRBJ1-4, with D possibly matching TRBD1 (5 bases). CDR1 is MDHEN, CDR2 SYDVKM, per germline. The V end was cut by 6 bases, the J end by 9 bases, with 17 bases between. CDR3 length: 14 amino acids. The CDR3 reads CASSWTQEVKKLFF. The DNA for the CDR3 is TGTGCCAGCAGCTGGACACAGGAAGTGAAAAAACTGTTTTTT.

For the CDR3, the DNA is TGTGCCAGCAGCCGATGGCAGGGGACCACTGAAGCTTTCTTT. It translates to CASSRWQGTTEAFF. The V and J genes are TRBV7-9 and TRBJ1-1, with D tentatively TRBD1 (6 bases). Germline V CDR1 and CDR2: SEHNR, FQNEAQ (reference sequence). V lost 5 bases and J 4 bases, leaving 14 bases between the germline ends. The CDR3 loop spans 14 amino acids. Looking up the rest from reference TRBV7-9 and TRBJ1-1 gives the full variable domain: DTGVSQNPRHKITKRGQNVTFRCDPISEHNRLYWYRQTLGQGPEFLTYFQNEAQLEKSRLLSDRFSAERPKGSFSTLEIQRTEQGDSAMYLCASSRWQGTTEAFFGQGTRLTVV.

The V gene is TRBV28, the J gene TRBJ1-5; TRBD1 agrees at 9 bases. J lost 3 bases, V lost 6 bases, and 9 bases had no gene match. Germline lookup yields CDR1 MDHEN and CDR2 SYDVKM. This CDR3 has 16 amino acids. The CDR3 here is CASRTFTGGNNQPQHF. The CDR3 region has the DNA TGTGCCAGCAGAACCTTTACAGGGGGCAACAATCAGCCCCAGCATTTT.

This chain connects TRBV28 to TRBJ2-2, with 8 nucleotides matching TRBD2. Looked up from germline, CDR1 is MDHEN and CDR2 is SYDVKM. The V gene end was trimmed by 3 bases and the J gene end by 5 bases; junction bases not matched to a gene: 8. The CDR3 is 16 residues long. DNA for the CDR3: TGTGCCAGCAGTTTCCCCCCCGGGAGGGGAACCGGGGAGCTGTTTTTT. This sequence encodes CASSFPPGRGTGELFF.